Shown below are 4 T cell receptor beta chains from a single sample sequenced in a study of tumor-infiltrating lymphocytes in primary liver carcinoma. TCR beta cDNA came from around 0.5 ug total RNA, primed with a constant-region primer. ARM-PCR, slightly modified, supplied the TCR beta libraries through three nested multiplex PCR rounds. Investigators reported that the first two PCR rounds, at roughly 10 cycles each, used TRBV1-TRBV30 forward primers with a C-beta reverse primer. TCRdb re-analysed the multiplex PCR reads in MiXCR, keeping a single row per CDR3 protein. Altogether about 320,000 distinct CDR3 sequences are present, around three fifths being singletons, with the ten largest covering approximately 9.4%. In addition to blood RNA drawn from unsorted whole blood, germline DNA was extracted. The sample was peripheral blood. The receptors here all came from a man aged 40-55 years with primary liver carcinoma and hepatitis B virus infection.

With respect to this clonotype: Since a much larger clone is just one base distant, this may be a read error. The V call is TRBV29-1, the J call TRBJ1-3; perhaps TRBD1 as D (5 bases). CDR1 is SQVTM, CDR2 ANQGSEA, per germline. CDR3 length equals 15 residues. Trimming cost V 4 bases and J 4 bases, with 17 bases left between them. CDR3 nucleotide sequence: TGCAGCGTTGTGGGGTACATGGGGCGAGGAAACACCATATATTTT. It is translated as CSVVGYMGRGNTIYF.

On this clonotype: A read error may account for a junction end that differs from germline. This chain uses TRBV5-6 with TRBJ1-6, with D possibly being TRBD1 (5 bases). The germline V gene encodes CDR1 SGHDT and CDR2 YYEEEE. This CDR3 contains 15 residues. The DNA for the CDR3 is TGTGCCAGCAGCATGAGAGGGGCCTATATTTCACCCCTCCACTTT. It specifies CASSMRGAYISPLHF.

The V and J genes are TRBV7-2 and TRBJ1-1, with TRBD1 as a possible D gene (6 bases). V was cut by 5 bases and J by 4 bases, with 14 bases left in between. The CDR3 contains 14 residues. Per germline, CDR1 SGHTA and CDR2 FQGNSA. The CDR3 reads CASSLMGGATEAFF. Written as DNA, the CDR3 is TGTGCCAGCAGCCTAATGGGGGGGGCCACTGAAGCTTTCTTT.

This clonotype was found a few times. The chain recombines TRBV7-9 with TRBJ2-4; D remains ambiguous. The germline CDR1 and CDR2 sequences are SEHNR and FQNEAQ (reference sequence). Trimming shortened V by 3 bases and J by 8 bases, and 8 bases separated the two germline ends. The CDR3 loop spans 12 amino acids. The CDR3 DNA is TGTGCCAGCAGCTTTTGGGGTGACATTCAGTACTTC. As protein: CASSFWGDIQYF. Full variable domain (outside the CDR3, taken from reference TRBV7-9 and TRBJ2-4): DTGVSQNPRHKITKRGQNVTFRCDPISEHNRLYWYRQTLGQGPEFLTYFQNEAQLEKSRLLSDRFSAERPKGSFSTLEIQRTEQGDSAMYLCASSFWGDIQYFGAGTRLSVL.